This T cell receptor beta chain was captured by sequencing in a study of CD8+ T cells in alopecia areata (dated by TCRdb to 2016 to 2019). Looking at the study overall: Treated patients were enrolled in an open-label pilot trial of oral tofacitinib, 5 to 10 mg twice daily, for moderate-to-severe alopecia areata. For the treated patients, the SALT score, which quantifies what percentage of scalp surface area is affected, served as the measure of disease severity. In humans, TCRbeta sequencing was performed on scalp tissue and on sorted CD4+ and CD8+ peripheral blood T cells from healthy controls and from patients with patchy or totalis/universalis alopecia areata. The study used high-throughput TCRbeta sequencing to examine T cell clonal expansion in alopecia areata, in both the C3H/HeJ mouse model and human patients. RNA was obtained with the PAXgene miRNA kit for fixed scalp, the miRNeasy kit for PBMCs, and the RNeasy kit for mouse skin. Biopsies were taken from tofacitinib-treated patients at baseline and at 4 and 24 weeks of treatment, and a later scalp biopsy was taken in several of the tofacitinib-treated patients. Clonality in the scalp was compared among normal scalp (n=4), patchy alopecia areata scalp (n=8), and alopecia totalis/universalis scalp (n=8). Tofacitinib was administered for 6 to 18 months, and 6 months of follow-up off drug were then conducted to assess delayed response and recurrence. TCRbeta CDR3 regions were amplified by immunoSEQ multiplex PCR using 35 Vbeta forward and 13 Jbeta reverse primers.

Measured from the cysteine to the phenylalanine, the CDR3 is 14 residues long. Only the CDR3 portion is preserved as DNA: 42 bases, with reading frame beginning at the first base. A distance of 15 bases separates the germline ends of V and J, which lose 6 bases and 4 bases respectively. The CDR1 and CDR2 encoded by the germline V gene are SQVTM and ANQGSEA. The investigation overall reported the following: Many expanded lesional clones were found to persist in scalp and blood during tofacitinib treatment, and relapse after treatment cessation may be partly explained by this persistence. Scalp TCR repertoire analysis is complicated because resident alphabeta T cells in normal human skin are also sequenced, whereas mouse skin is dominated by gammadelta T cells. Higher clonality and more expanded CD8+ clones were observed in lesional scalp than in normal scalp, particularly in alopecia totalis/universalis, a finding suggestive of antigenic drive. Because the treated cohort was small and included a single nonresponder, larger studies are needed to assess links between baseline CD8+ expansion and response. Shared TCR sequences between patients were less evident than in mice, which may be partly attributable to HLA diversity in the patient population. Tofacitinib significantly lowered scalp clonality and the number of expanded CD8+ clones among the top 100 scalp clones.

Explained via the paper, the time point label denotes: roughly 27 days on oral tofacitinib. The treatment or condition label, read with the paper, signifies: oral pan-JAK inhibitor, 5-10 mg twice daily. From alopecia areata patients, peripheral blood was collected along with lesional scalp punch biopsies. PBMCs were separated by density centrifugation and stained for CD3, CD4 and CD8, after which CD4+ and CD8+ T cells were sorted on a FACSAria. Library construction relied on the immunoSEQ multiplex PCR assay. For TCR sequencing, RNA was extracted from every sample and reverse transcribed into cDNA to serve as template. First-strand cDNA was synthesized using SuperScript III with a 2:1 mix of oligo-dT and random hexamers. A synthetic immune receptor repertoire was used to assess amplification bias, and residual bias was removed computationally. On the authors' methods: After raw reads were preprocessed to remove errors, the CDR3 was defined following IMGT conventions as running from the conserved cysteine to phenylalanine. To get clonality, Shannon entropy was normalized by log2 of the number of productive unique TCRs and the result was subtracted from 1. Scalp TCRbeta sequences were cross-referenced with sorted blood CD4 and CD8 repertoires so that the CD4 or CD8 identity of scalp clones could be inferred. As stored in TCRdb, this immuneACCESS dataset retains in-frame rearrangements with V and J assigned. A fraction of the clones does not appear; measured against another copy, unresolved V genes explain less than half of the discrepancy, and the remainder lacks a known reason. The DNA gave D and trimming, while V, J and clone size come from that table. This sample lists roughly 73,000 clones; roughly 30% were detected once. Under 15% of the sample rests with the top ten.

This clone was recorded a few times. What this receptor recognizes is not known. Qualities for individual bases were not recorded, and no much larger clone is one base off. The sequence is built from TRBV29-1 and TRBJ2-2, with TRBD2 perhaps the D gene, on 5 matching bases. The sequencing used CD8+ T cells sorted from blood, collected at week 4, from a patient treated with tofacitinib. The TCR was taken from a human donor with alopecia areata. The CDR3 amino acid sequence is: CSVQAAAGTGELFF. In nucleotide form, the sequence is TGCAGCGTGCAGGCAGCCGCGGGCACCGGGGAGCTGTTTTTT.